Listed below are T cell receptor beta chains from one sample, sequenced in a study of T cell changes during pregnancy in multiple sclerosis. Profiled with immunoSEQ multiplex PCR; TCRdb holds only in-frame clones, not every one. Among over 35,000 clones, approximately 90% were seen once, and the ten largest hold around 1.2%. The sample in question was peripheral blood, obtained before pregnancy. Source of these receptors: a female donor with multiple sclerosis, enrolled in a pregnancy study. The CDR3 runs from the conserved cysteine through the conserved F or W. D genes are given only for firm matches. Clone size is given for some rows only: seen once, a few or many times, or a class if the clone is expanded.

D gene	V gene	J gene	clone size	CDR3 DNA	CDR3 protein
TRBD1	TRBV19	TRBJ1-5	-	TGTGCCAGTAGTCCCAGACAGGGGGAAAGCAATCAGCCCCAGCATTTT	CASSPRQGESNQPQHF
TRBD1	TRBV5-1	TRBJ1-2	-	TGCGCCAGCAGCTTCGGACAGGGAGGCTATGGCTACACCTTC	CASSFGQGGYGYTF
-	TRBV9	TRBJ2-3	-	TGTGCCAGCAGCACGTACGGCGGTATAACGCAGTATTTT	CASSTYGGITQYF
TRBD2	TRBV29-1	TRBJ2-1	-	TGCAGCGTTGGTCGGGAGGGCCTCGGGAATGAGCAGTTCTTC	CSVGREGLGNEQFF
TRBD2	TRBV18	TRBJ2-7	-	TGTGCCAGCTCACCACCTAGGTCTAGCGGGCGCTACGAGCAGTACTTC	CASSPPRSSGRYEQYF
-	TRBV2	TRBJ2-5	-	TGTGCCAGCAGTGTTGTGACAAAGAGACAAGAGACCCAGTACTTC	CASSVVTKRQETQYF
TRBD1	TRBV5-1	TRBJ1-1	-	TGCGCCAGCACCACAGGGGACAACACTGAAGCTTTCTTT	CASTTGDNTEAFF
TRBD2	TRBV15	TRBJ2-1	-	TGTGCCACCAGCAGCGGGAGGCACAATGAGCAGTTCTTC	CATSSGRHNEQFF
-	TRBV5-1	TRBJ1-1	-	TGCGCCAGCAGCTACCAGGGTATCACTGAAGCTTTCTTT	CASSYQGITEAFF
TRBD2	TRBV28	TRBJ2-1	-	TGTGCCAGCAGTTCCTTACTAGCGAGCTCCTACAATGAGCAGTTCTTC	CASSSLLASSYNEQFF
-	TRBV11-2	TRBJ2-1	once	TGTGCCAGCAGCGGTGGGTTGGCTAGTCCTGGCAATGAGCAGTTCTTC	CASSGGLASPGNEQFF
-	TRBV7-2	TRBJ2-5	few	TGTGCCAGCAGCAGGACAGCCCAAGAGACCCAGTACTTC	CASSRTAQETQYF
-	TRBV7-8	TRBJ1-6	few	TGTGCCAGCAGCTTCACGGACTATGCTTCACCCCTCCACTTT	CASSFTDYASPLHF
-	TRBV30	TRBJ1-1	few	TGTGCCTGGAGTGTATTGGGTGCCAGGGTCGGCACTGAAGCTTTCTTT	CAWSVLGARVGTEAFF
TRBD1	TRBV7-2	TRBJ2-7	-	TGTGCCAGCAGCTTAAAGGACAGGGGGCCCATCACCTACGAGCAGTACTTC	CASSLKDRGPITYEQYF
-	TRBV28	TRBJ2-1	-	TGTGCCAGCAGTACCCCGGGAGCGATCAATGAGCAGTTCTTC	CASSTPGAINEQFF
TRBD1	TRBV29-1	TRBJ2-3	-	TGCAGCCAGAAACAGGGGGCTAGCACAGATACGCAGTATTTT	CSQKQGASTDTQYF